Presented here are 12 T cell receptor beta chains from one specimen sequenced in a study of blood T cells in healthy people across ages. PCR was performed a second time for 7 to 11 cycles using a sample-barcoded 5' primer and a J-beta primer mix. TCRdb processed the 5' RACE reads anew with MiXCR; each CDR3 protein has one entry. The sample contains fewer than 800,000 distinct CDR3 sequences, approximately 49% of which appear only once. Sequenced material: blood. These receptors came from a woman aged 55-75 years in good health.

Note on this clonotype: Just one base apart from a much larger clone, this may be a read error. The CDR3 DNA follows: TGTGCCGGCAGCTTATTACCCGGGACAGGGTCTTCACCCCTCCACTTT. This translates into CAGSLLPGTGSSPLHF. The V and J genes are TRBV7-2 and TRBJ1-6; 9 bases map to TRBD1. Germline V gives CDR1 SGHTA, CDR2 FQGNSA. This CDR3 spans 16 amino acids.

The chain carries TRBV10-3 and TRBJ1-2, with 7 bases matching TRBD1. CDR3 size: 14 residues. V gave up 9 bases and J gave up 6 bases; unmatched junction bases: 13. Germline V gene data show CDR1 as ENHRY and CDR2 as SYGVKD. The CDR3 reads CAILPGQRFNGYTF. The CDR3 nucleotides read TGTGCCATTCTGCCGGGACAGAGGTTTAATGGCTACACCTTC.

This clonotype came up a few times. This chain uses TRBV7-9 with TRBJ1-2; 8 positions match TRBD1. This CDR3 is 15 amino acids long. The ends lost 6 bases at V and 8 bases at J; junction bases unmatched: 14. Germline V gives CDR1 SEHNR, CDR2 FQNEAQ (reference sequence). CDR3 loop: CASSQMAGTGNGYTF. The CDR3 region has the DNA TGTGCCAGCAGTCAAATGGCCGGGACAGGAAACGGCTACACCTTC.

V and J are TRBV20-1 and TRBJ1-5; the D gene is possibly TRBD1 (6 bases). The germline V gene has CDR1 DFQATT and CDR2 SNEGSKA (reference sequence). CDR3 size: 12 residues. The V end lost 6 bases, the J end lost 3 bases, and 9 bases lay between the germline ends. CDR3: CSARTVNQPQHF. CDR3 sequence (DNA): TGCAGTGCCCGGACAGTCAATCAGCCCCAGCATTTT.

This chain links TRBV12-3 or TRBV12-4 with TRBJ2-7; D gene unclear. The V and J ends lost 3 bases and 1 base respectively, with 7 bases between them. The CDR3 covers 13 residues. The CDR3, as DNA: TGTGCCAGCAGTTTTGCAGGTTCCTACGAGCAGTACTTC. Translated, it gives CASSFAGSYEQYF.

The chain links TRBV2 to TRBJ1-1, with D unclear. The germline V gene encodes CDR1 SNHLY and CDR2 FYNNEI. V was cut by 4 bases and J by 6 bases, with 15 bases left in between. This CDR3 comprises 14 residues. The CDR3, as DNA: TGTGCCAGCAGTGGATCCCCGGGGATCGCTGAAGCTTTCTTT. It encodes CASSGSPGIAEAFF.

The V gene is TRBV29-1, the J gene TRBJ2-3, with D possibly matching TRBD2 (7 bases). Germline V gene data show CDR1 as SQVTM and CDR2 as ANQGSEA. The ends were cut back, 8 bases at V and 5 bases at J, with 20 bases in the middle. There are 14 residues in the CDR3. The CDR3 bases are TGCAGCCCCGACACGGGGGGAGGGGGAGATACGCAGTATTTT. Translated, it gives CSPDTGGGGDTQYF.

The CDR3, as DNA: TGCAGTGCTAGATCTGGACAGGGGCATCAGCCCCAGCATTTT. As protein: CSARSGQGHQPQHF. The chain couples TRBV20-1 to TRBJ1-5, with TRBD1 identical over 9 bases. This CDR3 region has 14 residues. The V segment lost 2 bases and the J segment 5 bases; nucleotides outside the gene matches: 4. CDR1 and CDR2 (germline): DFQATT, SNEGSKA (reference sequence).

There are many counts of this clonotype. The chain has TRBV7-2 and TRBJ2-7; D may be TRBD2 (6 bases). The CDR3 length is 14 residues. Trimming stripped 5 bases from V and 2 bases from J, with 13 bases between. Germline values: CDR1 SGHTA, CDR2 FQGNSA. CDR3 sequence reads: CASSPGSGPYEQYF. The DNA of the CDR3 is TGTGCCAGCAGCCCCGGGAGCGGACCCTACGAGCAGTACTTC.

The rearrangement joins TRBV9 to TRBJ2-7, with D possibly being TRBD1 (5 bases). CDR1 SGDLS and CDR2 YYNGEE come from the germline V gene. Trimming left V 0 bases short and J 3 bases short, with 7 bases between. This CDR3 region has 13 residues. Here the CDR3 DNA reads TGTGCCAGCAGCGTAGCGGACAACTACGAGCAGTACTTC. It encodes CASSVADNYEQYF.

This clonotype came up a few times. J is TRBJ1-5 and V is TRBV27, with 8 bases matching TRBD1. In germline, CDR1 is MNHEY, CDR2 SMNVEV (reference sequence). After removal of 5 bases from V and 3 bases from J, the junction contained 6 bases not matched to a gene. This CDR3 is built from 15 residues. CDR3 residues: CASSARDRPNQPQHF. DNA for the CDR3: TGTGCCAGCAGTGCCCGGGACAGGCCCAATCAGCCCCAGCATTTT.

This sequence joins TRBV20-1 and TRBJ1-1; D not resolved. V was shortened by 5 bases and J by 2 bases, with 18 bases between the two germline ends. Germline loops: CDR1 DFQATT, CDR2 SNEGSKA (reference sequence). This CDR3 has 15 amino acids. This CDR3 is CSAASPGIPNTEAFF. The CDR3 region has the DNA TGCAGTGCTGCTAGCCCCGGGATCCCAAACACTGAAGCTTTCTTT.